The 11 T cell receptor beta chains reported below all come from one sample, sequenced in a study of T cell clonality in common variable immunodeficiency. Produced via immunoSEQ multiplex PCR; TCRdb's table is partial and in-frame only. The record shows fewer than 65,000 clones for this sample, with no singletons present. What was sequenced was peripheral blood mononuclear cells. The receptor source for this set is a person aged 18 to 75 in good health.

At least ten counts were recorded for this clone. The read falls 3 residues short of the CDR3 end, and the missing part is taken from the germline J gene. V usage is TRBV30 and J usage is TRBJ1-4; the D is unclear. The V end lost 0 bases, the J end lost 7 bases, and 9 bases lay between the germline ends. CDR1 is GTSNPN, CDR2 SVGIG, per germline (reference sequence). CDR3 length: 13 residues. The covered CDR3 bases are TGTGCCTGGAGTGTAGGCCAGGCTGAAAAA. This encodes CAWSVGQAEK. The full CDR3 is CAWSVGQAEKLFF.

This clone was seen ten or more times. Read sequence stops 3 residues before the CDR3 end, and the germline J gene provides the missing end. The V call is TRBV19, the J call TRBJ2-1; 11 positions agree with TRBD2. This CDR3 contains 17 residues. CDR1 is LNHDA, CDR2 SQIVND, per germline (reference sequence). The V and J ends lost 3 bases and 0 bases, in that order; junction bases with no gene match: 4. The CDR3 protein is CASSITSGRPSYNEQFF. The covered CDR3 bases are TGTGCCAGTAGTATTACTAGCGGGAGACCCTCCTACAATGAG.

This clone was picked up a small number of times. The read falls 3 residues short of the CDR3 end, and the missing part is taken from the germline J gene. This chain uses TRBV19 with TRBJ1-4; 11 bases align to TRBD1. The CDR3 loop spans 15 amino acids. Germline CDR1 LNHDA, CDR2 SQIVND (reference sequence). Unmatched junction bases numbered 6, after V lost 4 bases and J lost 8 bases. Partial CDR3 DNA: TGTGCCAGTAGTAGCGCCGGGACAGGGGGGGAAAAA. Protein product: CASSSAGTGGEK. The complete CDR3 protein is CASSSAGTGGEKLFF. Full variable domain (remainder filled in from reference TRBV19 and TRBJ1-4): DGGITQSPKYLFRKEGQNVTLSCEQNLNHDAMYWYRQDPGQGLRLIYYSQIVNDFQKGDIAEGYSVSREKKESFPLTVTSAQKNPTAFYLCASSSAGTGGEKLFFGSGTQLSVL.

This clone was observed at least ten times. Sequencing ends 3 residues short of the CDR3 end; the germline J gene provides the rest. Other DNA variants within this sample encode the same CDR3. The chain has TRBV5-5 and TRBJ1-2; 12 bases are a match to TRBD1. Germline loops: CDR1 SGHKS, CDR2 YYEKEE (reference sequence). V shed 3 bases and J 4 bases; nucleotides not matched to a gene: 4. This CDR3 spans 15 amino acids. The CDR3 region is CASSWGQGATYGYTF. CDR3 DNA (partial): TGTGCCAGCAGCTGGGGACAGGGGGCGACCTATGGC. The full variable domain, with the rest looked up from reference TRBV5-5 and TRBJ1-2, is DAGVTQSPTHLIKTRGQQVTLRCSPISGHKSVSWYQQVLGQGPQFIFQYYEKEERGRGNFPDRFSARQFPNYSSELNVNALLLGDSALYLCASSWGQGATYGYTFGSGTRLTVV.

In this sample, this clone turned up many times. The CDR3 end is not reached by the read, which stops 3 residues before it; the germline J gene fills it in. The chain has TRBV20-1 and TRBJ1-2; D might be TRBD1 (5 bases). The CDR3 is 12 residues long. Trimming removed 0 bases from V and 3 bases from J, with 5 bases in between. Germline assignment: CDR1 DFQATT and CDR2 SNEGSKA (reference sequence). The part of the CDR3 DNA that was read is TGCAGTGCTAGAGACAGGGACTATGGC. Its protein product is CSARDRDYG. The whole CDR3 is CSARDRDYGYTF.

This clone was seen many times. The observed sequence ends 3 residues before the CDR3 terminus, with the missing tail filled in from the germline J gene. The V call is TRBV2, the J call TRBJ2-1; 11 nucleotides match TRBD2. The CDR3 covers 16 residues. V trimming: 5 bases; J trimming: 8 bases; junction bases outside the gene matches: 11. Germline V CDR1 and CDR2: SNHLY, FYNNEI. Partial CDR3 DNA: TGTGCCAGCAGTCGTCAACTAGCGGGAGAGGGCTATGAG. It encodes CASSRQLAGEGYE. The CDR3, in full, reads CASSRQLAGEGYEQFF.

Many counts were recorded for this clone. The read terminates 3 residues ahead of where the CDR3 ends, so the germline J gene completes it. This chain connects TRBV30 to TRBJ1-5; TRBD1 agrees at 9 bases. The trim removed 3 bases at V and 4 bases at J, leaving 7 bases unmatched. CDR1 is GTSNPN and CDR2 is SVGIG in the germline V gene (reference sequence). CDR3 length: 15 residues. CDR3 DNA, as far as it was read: TGTGCCTGGAGCGCCGGGACAGGGAGGAATCAGCCC. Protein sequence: CAWSAGTGRNQP. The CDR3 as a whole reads CAWSAGTGRNQPQHF.

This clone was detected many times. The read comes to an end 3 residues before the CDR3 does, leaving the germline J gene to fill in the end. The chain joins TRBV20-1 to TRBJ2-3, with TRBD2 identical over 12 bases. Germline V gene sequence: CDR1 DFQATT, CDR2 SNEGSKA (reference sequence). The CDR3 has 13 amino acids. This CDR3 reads CSARDGTSGTQYF. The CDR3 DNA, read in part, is TGCAGTGCTAGAGATGGGACTAGCGGGACG.

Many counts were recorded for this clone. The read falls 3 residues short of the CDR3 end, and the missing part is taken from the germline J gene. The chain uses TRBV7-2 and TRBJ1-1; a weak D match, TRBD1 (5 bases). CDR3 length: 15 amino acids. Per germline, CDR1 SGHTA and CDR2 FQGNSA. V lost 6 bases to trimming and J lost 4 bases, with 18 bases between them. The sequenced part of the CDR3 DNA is TGTGCCAGCAGTTTGGATCCGACAGTTGGCACTGAA. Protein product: CASSLDPTVGTE. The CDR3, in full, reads CASSLDPTVGTEAFF.

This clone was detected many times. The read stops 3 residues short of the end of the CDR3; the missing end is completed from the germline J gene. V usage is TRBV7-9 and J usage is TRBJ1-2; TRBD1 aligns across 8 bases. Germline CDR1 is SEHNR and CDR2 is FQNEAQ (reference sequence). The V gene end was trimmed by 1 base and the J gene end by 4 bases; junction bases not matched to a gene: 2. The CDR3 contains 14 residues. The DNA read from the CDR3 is TGTGCCAGCAGCTTAGGACAGGGGAGCTATGGC. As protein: CASSLGQGSYG. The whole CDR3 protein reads CASSLGQGSYGYTF.

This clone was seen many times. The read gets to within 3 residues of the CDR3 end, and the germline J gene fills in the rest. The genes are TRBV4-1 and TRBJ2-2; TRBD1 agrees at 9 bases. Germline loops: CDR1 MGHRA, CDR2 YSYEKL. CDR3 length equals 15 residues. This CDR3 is CASSQEGTGNEKLFF. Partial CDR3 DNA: TGCGCCAGCAGCCAAGAAGGGACAGGGAATGAAAAG.